This is a list of T cell receptor beta chains from one sample in a study of identical twins. TCRdb reprocessed the 5' RACE reads with MiXCR, giving one entry per CDR3 protein. The table records approximately 230,000 distinct CDR3 sequences, approximately 7.1% of them present only once. These same records also appear under a second study, on T cells expressing NK-cell markers.

Sequencing was performed on CD8+ T cells sorted from blood. These receptors originate from a woman aged 18-29 years in good health. Both conserved end residues are part of each CDR3. The D gene is left open where the match is weak. Expanded clones are given a class, and other clones once, few, many or no size at all.

V gene: TRBV19
J gene: TRBJ1-1
clone size: many
D gene: .
CDR3 DNA: TGTGCCAGTACCCTGGGACCGAACACTGAAGCTTTCTTT
CDR3 protein: CASTLGPNTEAFF

V gene: TRBV7-2
J gene: TRBJ2-7
clone size: many
D gene: TRBD1
CDR3 DNA: TGTGCCAGCAGCCCGGGACAGGGACTTGACGAGCAGTACTTC
CDR3 protein: CASSPGQGLDEQYF

V gene: TRBV5-1
J gene: TRBJ2-1
clone size: many
D gene: TRBD2
CDR3 DNA: TGCGCCAGCAGCTTTGGACACCGGACTAGCGGGGGCTATGAGCAGTTCTTC
CDR3 protein: CASSFGHRTSGGYEQFF

V gene: TRBV7-6
J gene: TRBJ1-1
clone size: many
D gene: .
CDR3 DNA: TGTGCCAGCAGCTTAGGACAGACTCTCACTGAAGCTTTCTTT
CDR3 protein: CASSLGQTLTEAFF

V gene: TRBV18
J gene: TRBJ2-3
clone size: many
D gene: .
CDR3 DNA: TGTGCCAGCTCACTTTCAGAAGTCCGGATGACAGATACGCAGTATTTT
CDR3 protein: CASSLSEVRMTDTQYF

V gene: TRBV10-2
J gene: TRBJ1-5
clone size: .
D gene: .
CDR3 DNA: TGCGCCAGCAGTAGGGGGATTGGGAATCAGCCCCAGCATTTT
CDR3 protein: CASSRGIGNQPQHF

V gene: TRBV15
J gene: TRBJ2-7
clone size: .
D gene: TRBD2
CDR3 DNA: TGTGCCACCAGCAGGGGGGGGTTTCAGGAGCAGTACTTC
CDR3 protein: CATSRGGFQEQYF

V gene: TRBV7-2
J gene: TRBJ2-4
clone size: .
D gene: .
CDR3 DNA: TGTGCCAGCAGCTTAGCGGAAGGGATTATTGGGAACATTCAGTACTTC
CDR3 protein: CASSLAEGIIGNIQYF

V gene: TRBV10-3
J gene: TRBJ2-2
clone size: few
D gene: TRBD1
CDR3 DNA: TGTGCCGTTCCGGGACAGGGTATCGGGGAGCTGTTTTTT
CDR3 protein: CAVPGQGIGELFF

V gene: TRBV6-1
J gene: TRBJ2-1
clone size: few
D gene: TRBD2
CDR3 DNA: TGTGCCAGCAGTCGCGGGGGGGGCGGCAATGAGCAGTTCTTC
CDR3 protein: CASSRGGGGNEQFF

V gene: TRBV10-1
J gene: TRBJ2-7
clone size: .
D gene: TRBD1
CDR3 DNA: TGCGCCAGCAGCGCTGATACCGGGACAGGGCGTTACGAGCAGTACTTC
CDR3 protein: CASSADTGTGRYEQYF

V gene: TRBV20-1
J gene: TRBJ2-2
clone size: few
D gene: .
CDR3 DNA: TGCAGTGCTAAGACAGAGAACACCGGGGAGCTGTTTTTT
CDR3 protein: CSAKTENTGELFF

V gene: TRBV7-9
J gene: TRBJ2-7
clone size: .
D gene: .
CDR3 DNA: TGTGCCAGCAGCTTCCCCCAAGGCGAGCAGTACTTC
CDR3 protein: CASSFPQGEQYF

V gene: TRBV7-9
J gene: TRBJ1-2
clone size: few
D gene: .
CDR3 DNA: TGTGCCAGCAGCTTGAGGGAGGAGCGGAACTATGGCTACACCTTC
CDR3 protein: CASSLREERNYGYTF

V gene: TRBV12-3/TRBV12-4
J gene: TRBJ1-1
clone size: many
D gene: .
CDR3 DNA: TGTGCCAGCAGTCCTCCCCCGGGGAACACTGAAGCTTTCTTT
CDR3 protein: CASSPPPGNTEAFF

V gene: TRBV20-1
J gene: TRBJ2-7
clone size: many
D gene: .
CDR3 DNA: TGCAGTGCTAGAGACAGGGAGTACGAGCAGTACTTC
CDR3 protein: CSARDREYEQYF

V gene: TRBV5-1
J gene: TRBJ1-1
clone size: many
D gene: .
CDR3 DNA: TGCGCCAGCAGCTTGGTGCAGATGAACACTGAAGCTTTCTTT
CDR3 protein: CASSLVQMNTEAFF

V gene: TRBV6-6
J gene: TRBJ1-2
clone size: few
D gene: .
CDR3 DNA: TGTGCCAGTCACCCTAAGGGGTACTATGGCTACACCTTC
CDR3 protein: CASHPKGYYGYTF

V gene: TRBV12-3/TRBV12-4
J gene: TRBJ1-1
clone size: many
D gene: .
CDR3 DNA: TGTGCCAGCAGTTCGACGCTAATTGAAGCTTTCTTT
CDR3 protein: CASSSTLIEAFF

V gene: TRBV20-1
J gene: TRBJ2-3
clone size: few
D gene: .
CDR3 DNA: TGCAGTGCTAGAGAGCCATTCGGGACAGATACGCAGTATTTT
CDR3 protein: CSAREPFGTDTQYF

V gene: TRBV20-1
J gene: TRBJ2-1
clone size: few
D gene: .
CDR3 DNA: TGCAGTGCTTTGAACGAATACAATGAGCAGTTCTTC
CDR3 protein: CSALNEYNEQFF

V gene: TRBV10-3
J gene: TRBJ2-7
clone size: many
D gene: .
CDR3 DNA: TGTGCCATCAGTGAGTCGGACGCCGACGAGCAGTACTTC
CDR3 protein: CAISESDADEQYF

V gene: TRBV7-9
J gene: TRBJ2-7
clone size: .
D gene: .
CDR3 DNA: TGTGCCAGCAGCCATTCGGGACGCCACTACGAGCAGTACTTC
CDR3 protein: CASSHSGRHYEQYF

V gene: TRBV7-9
J gene: TRBJ2-1
clone size: few
D gene: .
CDR3 DNA: TGTGCCAGCAGCGTTACAACTAGCAGAGGTGGTGAGCAGTTCTTC
CDR3 protein: CASSVTTSRGGEQFF

V gene: TRBV9
J gene: TRBJ2-1
clone size: .
D gene: .
CDR3 DNA: TGTGCCAGCAGCTTCCGGGTCCAGGGCTCCCTAAACTCCTACAATGAGCAGTTCTTC
CDR3 protein: CASSFRVQGSLNSYNEQFF

V gene: TRBV27
J gene: TRBJ2-7
clone size: .
D gene: .
CDR3 DNA: TGTGCCAGCGCGCTCACGGGGGCACTGGACACCTACGAGCAGTACTTC
CDR3 protein: CASALTGALDTYEQYF

V gene: TRBV6-1
J gene: TRBJ2-5
clone size: few
D gene: .
CDR3 DNA: TGTGCCAGCCGACCGAGGTCAAGGTCGGAAGAGACCCAGTACTTC
CDR3 protein: CASRPRSRSEETQYF

V gene: TRBV20-1
J gene: TRBJ2-5
clone size: few
D gene: .
CDR3 DNA: TGCAGTGCCCTACCGGCAGCGGGTGGGGAGACCCAGTACTTC
CDR3 protein: CSALPAAGGETQYF

V gene: TRBV27
J gene: TRBJ2-1
clone size: .
D gene: TRBD2
CDR3 DNA: TGTGCCAGCACCCTGGGACTAGGGGTATTGCATGAGCAGTTCTTC
CDR3 protein: CASTLGLGVLHEQFF

V gene: TRBV20-1
J gene: TRBJ2-7
clone size: few
D gene: .
CDR3 DNA: TGCAGTGCTAGAGATAGCCCGGGAGACAGCGAGCAGTACTTC
CDR3 protein: CSARDSPGDSEQYF